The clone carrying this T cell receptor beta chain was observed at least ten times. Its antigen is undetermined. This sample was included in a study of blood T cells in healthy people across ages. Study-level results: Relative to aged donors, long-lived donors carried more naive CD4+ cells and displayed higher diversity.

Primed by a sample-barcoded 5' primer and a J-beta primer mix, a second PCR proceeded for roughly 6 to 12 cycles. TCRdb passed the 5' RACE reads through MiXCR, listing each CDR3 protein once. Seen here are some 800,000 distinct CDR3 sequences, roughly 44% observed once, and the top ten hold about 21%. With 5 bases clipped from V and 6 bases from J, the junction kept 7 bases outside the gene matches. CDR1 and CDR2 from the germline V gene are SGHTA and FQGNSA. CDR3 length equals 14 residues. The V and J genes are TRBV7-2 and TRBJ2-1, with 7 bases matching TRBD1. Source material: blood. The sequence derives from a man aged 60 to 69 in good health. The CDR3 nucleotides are TGTGCCAGCAGCCCTATACAGGGGAGCAATGAGCAGTTCTTC. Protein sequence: CASSPIQGSNEQFF. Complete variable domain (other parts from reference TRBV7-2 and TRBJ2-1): GAGVSQSPSNKVTEKGKDVELRCDPISGHTALYWYRQSLGQGLEFLIYFQGNSAPDKSGLPSDRFSAERTGGSVSTLTIQRTQQEDSAVYLCASSPIQGSNEQFFGPGTRLTVL.